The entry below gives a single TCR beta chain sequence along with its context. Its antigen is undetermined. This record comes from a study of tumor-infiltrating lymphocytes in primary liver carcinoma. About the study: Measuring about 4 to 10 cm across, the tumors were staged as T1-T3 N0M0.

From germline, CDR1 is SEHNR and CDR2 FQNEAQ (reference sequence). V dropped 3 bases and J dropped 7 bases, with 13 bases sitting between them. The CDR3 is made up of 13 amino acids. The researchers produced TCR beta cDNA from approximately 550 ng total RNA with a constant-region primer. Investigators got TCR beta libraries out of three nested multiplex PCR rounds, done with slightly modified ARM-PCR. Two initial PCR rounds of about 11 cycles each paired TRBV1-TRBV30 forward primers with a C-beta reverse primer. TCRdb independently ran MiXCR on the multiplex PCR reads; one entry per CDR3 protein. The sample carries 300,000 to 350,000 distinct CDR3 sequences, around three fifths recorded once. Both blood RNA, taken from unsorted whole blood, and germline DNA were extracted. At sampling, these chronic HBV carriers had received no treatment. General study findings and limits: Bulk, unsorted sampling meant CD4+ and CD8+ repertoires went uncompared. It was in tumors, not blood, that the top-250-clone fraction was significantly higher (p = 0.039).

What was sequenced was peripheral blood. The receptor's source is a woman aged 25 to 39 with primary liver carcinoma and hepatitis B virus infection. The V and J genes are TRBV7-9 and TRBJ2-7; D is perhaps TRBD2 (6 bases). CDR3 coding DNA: TGTGCCAGCAGCTTCGGGGACTTGTGGGAGCAGTACTTC. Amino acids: CASSFGDLWEQYF.